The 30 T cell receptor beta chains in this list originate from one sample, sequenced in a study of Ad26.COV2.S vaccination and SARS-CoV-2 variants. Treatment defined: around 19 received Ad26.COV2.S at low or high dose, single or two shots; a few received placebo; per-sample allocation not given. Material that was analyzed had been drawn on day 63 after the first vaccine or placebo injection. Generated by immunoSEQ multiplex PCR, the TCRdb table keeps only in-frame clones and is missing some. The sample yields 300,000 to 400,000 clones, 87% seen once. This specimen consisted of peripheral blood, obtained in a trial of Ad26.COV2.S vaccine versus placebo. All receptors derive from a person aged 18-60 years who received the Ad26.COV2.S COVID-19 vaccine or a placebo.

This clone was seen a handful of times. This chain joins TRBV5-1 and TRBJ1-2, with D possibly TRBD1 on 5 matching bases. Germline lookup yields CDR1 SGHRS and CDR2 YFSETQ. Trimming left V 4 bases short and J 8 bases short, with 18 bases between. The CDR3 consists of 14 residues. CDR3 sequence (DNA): TGCGCCAGCAGCCCGGAGGTCGGGGGTAAAGGCTACACCTTC. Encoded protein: CASSPEVGGKGYTF.

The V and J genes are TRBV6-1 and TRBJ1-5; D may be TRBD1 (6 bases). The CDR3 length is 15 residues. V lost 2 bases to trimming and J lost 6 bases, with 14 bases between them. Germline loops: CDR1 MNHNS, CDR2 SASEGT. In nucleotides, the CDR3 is TGTGCCAGCAGTGAAATTGGGAACAGGGCTCAGCCCCAGCATTTT. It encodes CASSEIGNRAQPQHF.

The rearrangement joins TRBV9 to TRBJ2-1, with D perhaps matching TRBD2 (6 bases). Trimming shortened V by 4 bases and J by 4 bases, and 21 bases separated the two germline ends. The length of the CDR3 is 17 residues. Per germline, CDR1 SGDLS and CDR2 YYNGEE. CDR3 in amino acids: CASSFSSGGLRYNEQFF. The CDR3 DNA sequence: TGTGCCAGCAGCTTTTCGAGCGGAGGACTACGATACAATGAGCAGTTCTTC.

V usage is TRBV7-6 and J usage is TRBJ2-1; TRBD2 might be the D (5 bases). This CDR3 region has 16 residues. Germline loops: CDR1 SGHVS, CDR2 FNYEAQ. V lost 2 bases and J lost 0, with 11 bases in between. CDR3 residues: CASSLFGVSSYNEQFF. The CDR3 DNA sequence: TGTGCCAGCAGCTTATTCGGGGTGAGCTCCTACAATGAGCAGTTCTTC.

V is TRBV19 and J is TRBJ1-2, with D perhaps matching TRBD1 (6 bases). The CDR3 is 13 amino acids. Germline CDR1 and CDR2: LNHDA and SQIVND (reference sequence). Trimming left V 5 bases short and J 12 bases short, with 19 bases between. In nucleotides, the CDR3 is TGTGCCAGTAGTCCTCATCGGACAGTCAAGGACACCTTC. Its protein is CASSPHRTVKDTF.

CDR3 DNA sequence: TGTGCCAGTAGTATGAGCAACCCGAATCAGCCCCAGCATTTT. Translating gives CASSMSNPNQPQHF. The chain has TRBV19 and TRBJ1-5, with unresolved D. Trimming shortened V by 3 bases and J by 4 bases, and 10 bases separated the two germline ends. The CDR3 has 14 residues. CDR1 is LNHDA and CDR2 is SQIVND in the germline V gene (reference sequence). Full variable domain (rest looked up from reference TRBV19 and TRBJ1-5): DGGITQSPKYLFRKEGQNVTLSCEQNLNHDAMYWYRQDPGQGLRLIYYSQIVNDFQKGDIAEGYSVSREKKESFPLTVTSAQKNPTAFYLCASSMSNPNQPQHFGDGTRLSIL.

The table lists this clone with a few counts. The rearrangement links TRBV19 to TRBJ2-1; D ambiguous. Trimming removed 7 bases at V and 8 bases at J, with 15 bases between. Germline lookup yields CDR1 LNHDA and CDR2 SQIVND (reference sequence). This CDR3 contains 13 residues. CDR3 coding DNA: TGTGCCAGTAATCGAGGAGTCCGGTATGAGCAGTTCTTC. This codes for CASNRGVRYEQFF.

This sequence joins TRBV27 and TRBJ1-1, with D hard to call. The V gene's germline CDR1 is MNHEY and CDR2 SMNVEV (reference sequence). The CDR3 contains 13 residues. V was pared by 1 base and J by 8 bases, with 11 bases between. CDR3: CASSLYYTGEAFF. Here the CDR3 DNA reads TGTGCCAGCAGTTTATATTATACGGGGGAAGCTTTCTTT.

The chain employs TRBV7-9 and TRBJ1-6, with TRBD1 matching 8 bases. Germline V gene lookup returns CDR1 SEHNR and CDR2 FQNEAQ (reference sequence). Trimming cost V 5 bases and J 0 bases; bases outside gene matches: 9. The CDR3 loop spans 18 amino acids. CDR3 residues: CASSPGDRTSSYNSPLHF. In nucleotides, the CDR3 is TGTGCCAGCAGCCCCGGGGACAGGACGAGCTCCTATAATTCACCCCTCCACTTT.

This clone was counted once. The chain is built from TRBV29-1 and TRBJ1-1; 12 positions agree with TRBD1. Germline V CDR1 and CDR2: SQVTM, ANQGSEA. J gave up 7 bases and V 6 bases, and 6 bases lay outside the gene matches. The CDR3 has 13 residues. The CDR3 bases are TGCAGCGTATCCGGGACAGGGGGCGGTGAAGCTTTCTTT. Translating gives CSVSGTGGGEAFF.

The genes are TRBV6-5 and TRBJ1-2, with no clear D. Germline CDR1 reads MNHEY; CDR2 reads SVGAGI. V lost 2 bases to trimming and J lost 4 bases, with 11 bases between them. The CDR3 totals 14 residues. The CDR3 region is CASSYEKSAYGYTF. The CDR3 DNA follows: TGTGCCAGCAGTTACGAGAAGTCCGCCTATGGCTACACCTTC.

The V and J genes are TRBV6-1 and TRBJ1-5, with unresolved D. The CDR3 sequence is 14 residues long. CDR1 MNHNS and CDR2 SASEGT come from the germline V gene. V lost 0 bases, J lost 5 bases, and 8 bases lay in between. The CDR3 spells CASSEAWEYQPQHF. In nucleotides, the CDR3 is TGTGCCAGCAGTGAAGCCTGGGAATATCAGCCCCAGCATTTT.

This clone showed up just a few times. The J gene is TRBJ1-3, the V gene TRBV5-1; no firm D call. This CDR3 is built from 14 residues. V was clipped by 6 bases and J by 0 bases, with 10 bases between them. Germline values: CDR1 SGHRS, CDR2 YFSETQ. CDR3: CASKKESSGNTIYF. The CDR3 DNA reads TGCGCCAGCAAGAAGGAGAGCTCTGGAAACACCATATATTTT.

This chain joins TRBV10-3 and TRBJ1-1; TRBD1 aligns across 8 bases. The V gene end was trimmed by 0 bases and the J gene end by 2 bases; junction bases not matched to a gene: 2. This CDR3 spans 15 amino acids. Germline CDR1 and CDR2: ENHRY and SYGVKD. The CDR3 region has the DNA TGTGCCATCAGTGAGTCTACAGGGGGAAACACTGAAGCTTTCTTT. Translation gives CAISESTGGNTEAFF.

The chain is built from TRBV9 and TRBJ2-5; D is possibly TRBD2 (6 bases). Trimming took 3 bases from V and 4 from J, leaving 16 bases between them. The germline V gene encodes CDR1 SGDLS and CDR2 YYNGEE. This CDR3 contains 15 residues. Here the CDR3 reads CASSAGVPVGETQYF. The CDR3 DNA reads TGTGCCAGCAGCGCGGGAGTCCCCGTGGGAGAGACCCAGTACTTC.

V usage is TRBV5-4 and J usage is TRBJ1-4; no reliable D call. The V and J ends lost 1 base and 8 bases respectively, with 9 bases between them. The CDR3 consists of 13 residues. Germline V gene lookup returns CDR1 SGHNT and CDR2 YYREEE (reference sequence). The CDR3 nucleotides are TGTGCCAGCAGCTTGCCGGACGTCGAAAAACTGTTTTTT. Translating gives CASSLPDVEKLFF.

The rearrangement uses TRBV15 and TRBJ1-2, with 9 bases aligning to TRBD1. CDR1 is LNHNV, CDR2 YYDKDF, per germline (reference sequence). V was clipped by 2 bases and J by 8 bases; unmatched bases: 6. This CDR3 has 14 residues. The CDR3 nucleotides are TGTGCCACCAGCAGAATACAGGGGGCGTGGGGCTACACCTTC. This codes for CATSRIQGAWGYTF.

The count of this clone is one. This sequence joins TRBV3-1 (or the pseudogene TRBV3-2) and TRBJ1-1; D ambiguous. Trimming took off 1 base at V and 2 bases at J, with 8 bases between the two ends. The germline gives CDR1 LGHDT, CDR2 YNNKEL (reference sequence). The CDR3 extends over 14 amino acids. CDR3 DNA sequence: TGTGCCAGCAGCCAAGTAGGAGCTAACACTGAAGCTTTCTTT. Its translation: CASSQVGANTEAFF.

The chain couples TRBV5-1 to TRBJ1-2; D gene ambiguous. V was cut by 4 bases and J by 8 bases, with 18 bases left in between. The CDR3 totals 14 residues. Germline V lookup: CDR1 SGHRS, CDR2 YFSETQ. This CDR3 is CASSPTPGVLGYTF. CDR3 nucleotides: TGCGCCAGCAGCCCGACCCCGGGCGTCCTAGGCTACACCTTC.

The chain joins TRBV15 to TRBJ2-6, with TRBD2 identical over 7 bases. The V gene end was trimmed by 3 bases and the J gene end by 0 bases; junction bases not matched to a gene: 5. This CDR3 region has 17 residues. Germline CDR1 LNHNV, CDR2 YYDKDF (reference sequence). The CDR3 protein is CATSSWGGGSGANVLTF. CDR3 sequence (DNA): TGTGCCACCAGCAGTTGGGGCGGGGGCTCTGGGGCCAACGTCCTGACTTTC.

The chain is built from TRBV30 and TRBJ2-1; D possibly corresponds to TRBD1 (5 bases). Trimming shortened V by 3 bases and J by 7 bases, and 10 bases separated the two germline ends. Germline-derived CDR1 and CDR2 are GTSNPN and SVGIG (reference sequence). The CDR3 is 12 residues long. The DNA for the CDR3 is TGTGCCTGGAGACCGGACATAAATGAGCAGTTCTTC. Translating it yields CAWRPDINEQFF. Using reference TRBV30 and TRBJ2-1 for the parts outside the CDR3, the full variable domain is SQTIHQWPATLVQPVGSPLSLECTVEGTSNPNLYWYRQAAGRGLQLLFYSVGIGQISSEVPQNLSASRPQDRQFILSSKKLLLSDSGFYLCAWRPDINEQFFGPGTRLTVL.

CDR3 residues: CASSLSSFEQYF. The CDR3 nucleotides are TGTGCCAGCAGCTTAAGCTCTTTCGAGCAGTACTTC. This sequence joins TRBV11-2 and TRBJ2-7; no clear D. The CDR3 is made up of 12 amino acids. In germline, CDR1 is SGHAT, CDR2 FQNNGV. The V gene lost 2 bases and the J gene lost 6 bases, with 8 bases spanning the gap.

In DNA form, the CDR3 reads TGTGCCAGCAGCCTCCGCACCCCGGAACAGACGTTCTTC. It translates to CASSLRTPEQTFF. The V and J genes are TRBV4-2 and TRBJ2-1; D gene ambiguous. V dropped 4 bases and J dropped 15 bases, with 19 bases sitting between them. There are 13 residues in the CDR3. The germline CDR1 and CDR2 sequences are LGHNA and YNFKEQ.

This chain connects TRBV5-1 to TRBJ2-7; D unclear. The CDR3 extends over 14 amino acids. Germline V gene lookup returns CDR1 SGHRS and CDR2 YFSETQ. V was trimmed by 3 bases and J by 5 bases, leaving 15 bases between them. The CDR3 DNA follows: TGCGCCAGCAGCTCGCGGAGCCCCGGAGACGAGCAGTACTTC. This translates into CASSSRSPGDEQYF. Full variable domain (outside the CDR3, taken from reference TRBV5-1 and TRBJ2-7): KAGVTQTPRYLIKTRGQQVTLSCSPISGHRSVSWYQQTPGQGLQFLFEYFSETQRNKGNFPGRFSGRQFSNSRSEMNVSTLELGDSALYLCASSSRSPGDEQYFGPGTRLTVT.

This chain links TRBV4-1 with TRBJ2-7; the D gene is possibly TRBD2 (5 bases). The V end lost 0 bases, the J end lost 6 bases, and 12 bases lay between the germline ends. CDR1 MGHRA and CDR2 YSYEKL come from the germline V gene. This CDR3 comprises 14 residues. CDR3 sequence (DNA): TGCGCCAGCAGCCAAGATCGAACTGGAGGCGAGCAGTACTTC. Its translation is CASSQDRTGGEQYF.

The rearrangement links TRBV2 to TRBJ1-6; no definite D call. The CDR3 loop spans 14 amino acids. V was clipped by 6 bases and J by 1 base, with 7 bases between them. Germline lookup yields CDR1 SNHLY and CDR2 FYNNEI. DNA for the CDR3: TGTGCCAGCAGAGGTTATTCCTATAATTCACCCCTCCACTTT. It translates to CASRGYSYNSPLHF. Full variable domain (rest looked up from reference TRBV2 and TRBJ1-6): EPEVTQTPSHQVTQMGQEVILRCVPISNHLYFYWYRQILGQKVEFLVSFYNNEISEKSEIFDDQFSVERPDGSNFTLKIRSTKLEDSAMYFCASRGYSYNSPLHFGNGTRLTVT.

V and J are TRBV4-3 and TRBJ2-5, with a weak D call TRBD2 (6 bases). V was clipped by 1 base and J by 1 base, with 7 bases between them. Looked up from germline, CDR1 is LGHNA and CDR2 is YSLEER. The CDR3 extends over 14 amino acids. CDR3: CASSQGRVQETQYF. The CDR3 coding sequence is TGCGCCAGCAGCCAAGGGAGGGTCCAAGAGACCCAGTACTTC.

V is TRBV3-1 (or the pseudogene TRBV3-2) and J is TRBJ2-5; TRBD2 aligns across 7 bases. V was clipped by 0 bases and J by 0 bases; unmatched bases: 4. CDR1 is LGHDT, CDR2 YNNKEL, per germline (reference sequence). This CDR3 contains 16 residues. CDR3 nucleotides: TGTGCCAGCAGCCAAGATTGGCTAGCGGACCAAGAGACCCAGTACTTC. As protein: CASSQDWLADQETQYF.

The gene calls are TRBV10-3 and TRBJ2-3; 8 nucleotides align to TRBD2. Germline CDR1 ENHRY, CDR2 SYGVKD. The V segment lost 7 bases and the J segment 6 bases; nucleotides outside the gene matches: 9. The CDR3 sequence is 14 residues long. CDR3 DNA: TGTGCCATCAAGACGCGGGGGGCGGGGGATACGCAGTATTTT. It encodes CAIKTRGAGDTQYF.

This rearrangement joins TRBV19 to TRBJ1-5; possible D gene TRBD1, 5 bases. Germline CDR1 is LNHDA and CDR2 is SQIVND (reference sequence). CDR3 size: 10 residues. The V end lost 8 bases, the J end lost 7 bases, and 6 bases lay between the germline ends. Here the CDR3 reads CASGGQPQHF. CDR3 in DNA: TGTGCCAGTGGGGGACAGCCCCAGCATTTT. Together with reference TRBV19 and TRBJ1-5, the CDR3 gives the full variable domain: DGGITQSPKYLFRKEGQNVTLSCEQNLNHDAMYWYRQDPGQGLRLIYYSQIVNDFQKGDIAEGYSVSREKKESFPLTVTSAQKNPTAFYLCASGGQPQHFGDGTRLSIL.